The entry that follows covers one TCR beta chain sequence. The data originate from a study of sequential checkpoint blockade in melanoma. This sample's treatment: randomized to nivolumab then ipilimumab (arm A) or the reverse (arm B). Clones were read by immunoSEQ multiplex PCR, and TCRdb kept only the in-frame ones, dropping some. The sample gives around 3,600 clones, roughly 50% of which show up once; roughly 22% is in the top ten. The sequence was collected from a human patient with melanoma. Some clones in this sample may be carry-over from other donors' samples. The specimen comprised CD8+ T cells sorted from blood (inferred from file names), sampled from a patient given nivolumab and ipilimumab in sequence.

This chain's CDR3 is CASSRSGGTSTDTQYF. The CDR3 DNA sequence: TGTGCCAGCAGTCGTAGCGGGGGGACTAGCACAGATACGCAGTATTTT. This chain links TRBV7-9 with TRBJ2-3, with 10 bases identical to TRBD2. The length of the CDR3 is 16 residues. Germline loops: CDR1 SEHNR, CDR2 FQNEAQ (reference sequence). V lost 6 bases and J lost 0; bases outside the gene matches: 6.